Each of the 13 T cell receptor beta chains below was sequenced from the same sample in a study of T cells after yellow fever vaccination. TCRdb reanalysed the 5' RACE reads using MiXCR and keeps one entry per CDR3 protein. Here the sample spans roughly 520,000 distinct CDR3 sequences, 21% being singletons. This material consisted of PBMCs, taken approximately 20 days after the first yellow fever vaccination. The origin of the receptors is a man between 18 and 29 years old who received the YFV17D yellow fever vaccine.

This chain connects TRBV28 to TRBJ2-7; 7 bases line up with TRBD2. From germline, CDR1 is MDHEN and CDR2 SYDVKM. The trim removed 1 base at V and 6 bases at J, leaving 6 bases unmatched. The CDR3 length is 14 residues. The CDR3 region has the DNA TGTGCCAGCAGTTTATCCGGACCGGGGGGCGAGCAGTACGTC. Translation gives CASSLSGPGGEQYV.

CDR3 DNA: TGTGCCAGCAGCTCCCCGACTGCACCCTACGAGCAGTACTTC. This translates into CASSSPTAPYEQYF. The rearrangement uses TRBV7-9 and TRBJ2-7; D not certain. V was trimmed by 4 bases and J by 2 bases, leaving 12 bases between them. This CDR3 spans 14 amino acids. Germline CDR1 reads SEHNR; CDR2 reads FQNEAQ (reference sequence). The variable domain in full, with the rest retrieved from reference TRBV7-9 and TRBJ2-7, is DTGVSQNPRHKITKRGQNVTFRCDPISEHNRLYWYRQTLGQGPEFLTYFQNEAQLEKSRLLSDRFSAERPKGSFSTLEIQRTEQGDSAMYLCASSSPTAPYEQYFGPGTRLTVT.

V is TRBV2 and J is TRBJ2-2; D unresolved. V lost 7 bases to trimming and J lost 0 bases, with 9 bases between them. Germline CDR1 and CDR2: SNHLY and FYNNEI. The CDR3 consists of 14 residues. CDR3 sequence reads: CASKATTNTGELFF. The CDR3 DNA sequence: TGTGCCAGCAAAGCAACAACGAACACCGGGGAGCTGTTTTTT.

This clonotype occurred many times. This sequence joins TRBV9 and TRBJ1-5, with 7 nucleotides matching TRBD1. This CDR3 is 14 amino acids long. The germline V gene encodes CDR1 SGDLS and CDR2 YYNGEE. The V segment lost 4 bases and the J segment 1 base; nucleotides outside the gene matches: 2. This chain's CDR3 is CASSSGQSNQPQHF. CDR3 in DNA: TGTGCCAGCAGCTCGGGACAGAGCAATCAGCCCCAGCATTTT.

This clonotype was picked up a small number of times. V is TRBV20-1 and J is TRBJ2-1, with D maybe TRBD2 (5 bases). Germline CDR1 and CDR2: DFQATT and SNEGSKA (reference sequence). Trimming left V 0 bases short and J 4 bases short, with 22 bases between. This CDR3 has 18 residues. CDR3 coding DNA: TGCAGTGCTAGAGAACCTTACCCTTCGGGGATAGGGTACAATGAGCAGTTCTTC. Amino acid sequence: CSAREPYPSGIGYNEQFF.

The chain couples TRBV25-1 to TRBJ2-7, with D uncertain. The germline CDR1 and CDR2 sequences are MGHDK and SYGVNS. Trimming left V 1 base short and J 2 bases short, with 9 bases between. The CDR3 is 14 residues long. The CDR3 DNA follows: TGTGCCAGCAGTGAATTTAAGGCAACCTACGAGCAGTACGTC. It codes for CASSEFKATYEQYV.

The J gene is TRBJ1-1, the V gene TRBV19; maybe TRBD1 (5 bases). From germline, CDR1 is LNHDA and CDR2 SQIVND (reference sequence). The CDR3 covers 14 residues. The germline V and J ends were trimmed by 1 base and 0 bases, with 6 bases remaining between them. The CDR3 sequence: CASSIGGLNTEAFF. In DNA form, the CDR3 reads TGTGCCAGTAGTATAGGGGGACTGAACACTGAAGCTTTCTTT.

The chain has TRBV24-1 and TRBJ2-3; the D is unclear. V dropped 2 bases and J dropped 2 bases, with 4 bases sitting between them. This CDR3 spans 13 amino acids. Germline assignment: CDR1 KGHDR and CDR2 SFDVKD. The CDR3 sequence is CATSDYHTDTQYF. DNA for the CDR3: TGTGCCACCAGTGATTATCACACAGATACGCAGTATTTT.

This clonotype was seen more than once but under ten times. V and J are TRBV6-5 and TRBJ1-1; 7 nucleotides agree with TRBD1. The CDR3 length is 15 residues. Germline CDR1 reads MNHEY; CDR2 reads SVGAGI. V trimming: 3 bases; J trimming: 2 bases; junction bases outside the gene matches: 6. CDR3 coding DNA: TGTGCCAGCAGTTATTCCGGGACAGCAAACACTGAAGCTTTCTTT. Translation gives CASSYSGTANTEAFF.

This clonotype has a single count. This rearrangement joins TRBV7-9 to TRBJ1-1; D unresolved. Germline V gene sequence: CDR1 SEHNR, CDR2 FQNEAQ (reference sequence). The ends were cut back, 1 base at V and 5 bases at J, with 14 bases in the middle. The CDR3 sequence is 15 residues long. CDR3 DNA sequence: TGTGCCAGCAGCTTAGGGCGGGCTCGACGGACTGAAGCTTTCTTT. This codes for CASSLGRARRTEAFF.

In its sample, this clonotype was seen a few times. This chain connects TRBV5-1 to TRBJ2-5; 8 bases are a match to TRBD1. Looked up from germline, CDR1 is SGHRS and CDR2 is YFSETQ. The CDR3 sequence is 13 residues long. V dropped 3 bases and J dropped 4; count of bases not matched to a gene: 2. CDR3 amino acids: CASSSTGAETQYF. DNA of the CDR3: TGCGCCAGCAGCTCGACAGGGGCAGAGACCCAGTACTTC.

The chain joins TRBV10-3 to TRBJ2-1; D is ambiguous. Per the germline V gene, CDR1 is ENHRY and CDR2 is SYGVKD. The CDR3 is 11 amino acids. The V end lost 5 bases, the J end lost 6 bases, and 5 bases lay between the germline ends. The CDR3 loop reads CAISPGNEQFF. In DNA, the CDR3 is TGTGCCATCAGTCCAGGCAATGAGCAGTTCTTC.

The chain joins TRBV12-3 or TRBV12-4 to TRBJ1-1; unclear D gene. The V and J ends lost 4 bases and 1 base respectively, with 13 bases between them. This CDR3 is built from 15 residues. DNA for the CDR3: TGTGCCAGCAGTTGGCCGGGAGGAGAGAACACTGAAGCTTTCTTT. Translating gives CASSWPGGENTEAFF.